These 24 T cell receptor beta chains were all obtained from the same sample, sequenced in a study of blood T cell repertoires in COVID-19. Profiled with immunoSEQ multiplex PCR; TCRdb holds only in-frame clones, not every one. The sample lists about 330,000 clones, approximately 88% seen once, with over 4.5% in the top ten. Sequencing used PBMCs or T cells enriched from blood (not recorded which). The receptors were sampled from a man in his thirties or forties who had recovered from COVID-19.

The chain links TRBV24-1 to TRBJ1-3; D unresolved. CDR3 length: 15 residues. The V gene lost 4 bases and the J gene lost 5 bases, with 14 bases spanning the gap. The germline V gene encodes CDR1 KGHDR and CDR2 SFDVKD. Here the CDR3 reads CATSDGRTLRNTIYF. CDR3 coding DNA: TGTGCCACCAGTGACGGGCGGACTCTGAGAAACACCATATATTTT.

This clone has only one observation. The chain couples TRBV27 to TRBJ1-2; the D is unclear. Looked up from germline, CDR1 is MNHEY and CDR2 is SMNVEV (reference sequence). Trimming cost V 7 bases and J 7 bases, with 16 bases left between them. The CDR3 runs 13 residues. The CDR3 loop reads CASKGAEVAGYTF. In DNA form, the CDR3 reads TGTGCCAGCAAGGGCGCGGAGGTGGCTGGCTACACCTTC.

The chain couples TRBV5-6 to TRBJ1-3; the D gene is possibly TRBD1 (5 bases). CDR1 is SGHDT, CDR2 YYEEEE, per germline. Trimming shortened V by 7 bases and J by 0 bases, and 11 bases separated the two germline ends. This CDR3 spans 14 amino acids. As DNA, the CDR3 is TGTGCCAGCTCCCGCAGGGCCTCTGGAAACACCATATATTTT. Amino acid sequence: CASSRRASGNTIYF.

The V gene is TRBV20-1, the J gene TRBJ2-2; possible D gene TRBD2, 6 bases. The CDR3 is 13 residues long. V was cut by 3 bases and J by 8 bases, with 13 bases left in between. The germline gives CDR1 DFQATT, CDR2 SNEGSKA (reference sequence). The CDR3 nucleotides read TGCAGTGCTAGTCCCAGGAGGGAGGGGGAGCTGTTTTTT. This gives the protein CSASPRREGELFF.

The chain uses TRBV19 and TRBJ1-2, with TRBD1 matching over 11 bases. Germline loops: CDR1 LNHDA, CDR2 SQIVND (reference sequence). V shed 8 bases, J shed 4 bases, and the junction held 6 bases outside the gene matches. The CDR3 length is 14 residues. The DNA of the CDR3 is TGTGCCAGTGCCCGGGACAGGGGGGTCTATGGCTACACCTTC. This translates into CASARDRGVYGYTF.

This chain's CDR3 is CAIRSGGQGRNGELFF. The CDR3 bases are TGTGCCATCAGGTCGGGGGGACAGGGGAGGAACGGGGAGCTGTTTTTT. The rearrangement links TRBV10-3 to TRBJ2-2, with 10 nucleotides matching TRBD1. Per the germline V gene, CDR1 is ENHRY and CDR2 is SYGVKD. The CDR3 extends over 16 amino acids. Losses at the gene ends were 6 bases for V and 7 bases for J; bases not matched to a gene: 11.

The chain carries TRBV10-3 and TRBJ2-7; 11 bases line up with TRBD1. Germline V gene sequence: CDR1 ENHRY, CDR2 SYGVKD. The V and J ends lost 8 bases and 6 bases, in that order; junction bases with no gene match: 6. The CDR3 has 13 amino acids. Written as DNA, the CDR3 is TGTGCCATCGCCTGGGACAGGGGGGTCGAGCAGTACTTC. It specifies CAIAWDRGVEQYF.

This clone showed up just a few times. V gene TRBV7-9 combines with J gene TRBJ1-3; 7 bases align to TRBD1. From germline, CDR1 is SEHNR and CDR2 FQNEAQ (reference sequence). This CDR3 is built from 15 residues. V gave up 5 bases and J gave up 5 bases; unmatched junction bases: 9. CDR3 DNA sequence: TGTGCCAGCAGCCCTCCCGGAGGGGGCAGAAACACCATATATTTT. It encodes CASSPPGGGRNTIYF. The whole variable domain, remainder taken from reference TRBV7-9 and TRBJ1-3, is DTGVSQNPRHKITKRGQNVTFRCDPISEHNRLYWYRQTLGQGPEFLTYFQNEAQLEKSRLLSDRFSAERPKGSFSTLEIQRTEQGDSAMYLCASSPPGGGRNTIYFGEGSWLTVV.

This rearrangement joins TRBV5-1 to TRBJ2-7; TRBD1 matches 9 bases. Germline CDR1 reads SGHRS; CDR2 reads YFSETQ. J gave up 1 base and V 3 bases, and 5 bases lay outside the gene matches. The CDR3 extends over 15 amino acids. Written as DNA, the CDR3 is TGCGCCAGCAGCTCGGACAGGGGTATTTCCTACGAGCAGTACTTC. This codes for CASSSDRGISYEQYF.

The J gene is TRBJ1-6, the V gene TRBV7-3; the D is unclear. The CDR3 has 18 amino acids. Between the trimmed V and J ends, which lost 1 base and 0 bases, there was a span of 13 bases. The germline CDR1 and CDR2 sequences are SGHTA and FQGTGA. CDR3 sequence reads: CASSLNEFDSSYNSPLHF. DNA for the CDR3: TGTGCCAGCAGCTTAAACGAGTTCGATAGCTCCTATAATTCACCCCTCCACTTT.

The rearrangement joins TRBV2 to TRBJ2-7; 9 bases match TRBD1. This CDR3 is 13 amino acids long. After removal of 7 bases from V and 3 bases from J, the junction contained 4 bases not matched to a gene. Germline assignment: CDR1 SNHLY and CDR2 FYNNEI. CDR3 protein: CASMRTGVYEQYF. CDR3 sequence (DNA): TGTGCCAGCATGAGGACAGGGGTCTACGAGCAGTACTTC.

The chain has TRBV3-1 (or the pseudogene TRBV3-2) and TRBJ2-2, with TRBD1 as a possible D gene (6 bases). Deletions cut 6 bases from V and 7 bases from J, with 15 bases between. The CDR3 sequence is 14 residues long. Looked up from germline, CDR1 is LGHDT and CDR2 is YNNKEL (reference sequence). The CDR3 DNA reads TGTGCCAGCAGTAGGGACAAGGTATACGGGGAGCTGTTTTTT. This sequence encodes CASSRDKVYGELFF.

The genes are TRBV5-1 and TRBJ2-1, with 7 bases lining up with TRBD1. Germline values: CDR1 SGHRS, CDR2 YFSETQ. Trimming removed 2 bases from V and 3 bases from J; junction bases left unmatched: 23. The CDR3 is made up of 21 amino acids. The CDR3 DNA sequence: TGCGCCAGCAGCTTAAAGGACCGGGACAGAGAACAGGTAGGATACTACAATGAGCAGTTCTTC. Encoded protein: CASSLKDRDREQVGYYNEQFF.

The rearrangement uses TRBV29-1 and TRBJ2-7; weak D call: TRBD2 (6 bases). CDR3 length: 14 amino acids. The germline CDR1 and CDR2 sequences are SQVTM and ANQGSEA. V lost 4 bases to trimming and J lost 3 bases, with 16 bases between them. The CDR3 region has the DNA TGCAGCGTTGTAAATCCCTTGGGGGGCTACGAGCAGTACTTC. Amino acid sequence: CSVVNPLGGYEQYF.

This clone was counted once. V gene TRBV11-3 combines with J gene TRBJ2-7, with 9 positions matching TRBD1. The trim removed 1 base at V and 3 bases at J, leaving 4 bases unmatched. The CDR3 sequence is 15 residues long. Germline-derived CDR1 and CDR2 are SGHNT and YENEEA. The CDR3: CASSLGRTGVYEQYF. In DNA, the CDR3 is TGTGCCAGCAGCTTAGGTCGGACAGGGGTCTACGAGCAGTACTTC.

The J gene is TRBJ2-1, the V gene TRBV7-2; D gene unclear. The germline gives CDR1 SGHTA, CDR2 FQGNSA. Trimming took 0 bases from V and 9 from J, leaving 12 bases between them. The CDR3 runs to 14 residues. CDR3 protein: CASSLAQRFSEQFF. The CDR3 region has the DNA TGTGCCAGCAGCTTAGCGCAGCGTTTTAGTGAGCAGTTCTTC. Using reference TRBV7-2 and TRBJ2-1 for the parts outside the CDR3, the full variable domain is GAGVSQSPSNKVTEKGKDVELRCDPISGHTALYWYRQSLGQGLEFLIYFQGNSAPDKSGLPSDRFSAERTGGSVSTLTIQRTQQEDSAVYLCASSLAQRFSEQFFGPGTRLTVL.

This sequence joins TRBV15 and TRBJ2-5; 11 nucleotides align to TRBD2. Germline CDR1 and CDR2: LNHNV and YYDKDF (reference sequence). J was trimmed by 1 base and V by 5 bases; bases with no gene match: 3. CDR3 length: 15 residues. The CDR3 coding sequence is TGTGCCACCAGCCTAGCGGGGGGACCCCAAGAGACCCAGTACTTC. This sequence encodes CATSLAGGPQETQYF.

The rearrangement joins TRBV4-2 to TRBJ1-2; D not resolved. CDR1 is LGHNA, CDR2 YNFKEQ, per germline. The CDR3 is 14 amino acids. Between the trimmed V and J ends, which lost 3 bases and 4 bases, there was a span of 12 bases. The CDR3 sequence is CASSQGGLFYGYTF. CDR3 sequence (DNA): TGTGCCAGCAGCCAGGGCGGGTTGTTCTATGGCTACACCTTC.

On this clone: One end of the junction is discordant with germline, which a read error may explain. The V call is TRBV6-1, the J call TRBJ1-1; unclear D gene. Germline V CDR1 and CDR2: MNHNS, SASEGT. This CDR3 contains 14 residues. CDR3 loop: CASSERQQNPEAFF. CDR3 nucleotides: TGTGCCAGCAGTGAAAGGCAACAGAACCCTGAAGCTTTCTTT.

This clone showed up just once. The gene calls are TRBV9 and TRBJ2-2; a possible D gene is TRBD1 (5 bases). Germline CDR1 is SGDLS and CDR2 is YYNGEE. The CDR3 runs 11 residues. V gave up 4 bases and J gave up 9 bases, with 7 bases separating them. CDR3 coding DNA: TGTGCCAGCAGCCCAGGGTGGGAGCTGTTTTTT. This encodes CASSPGWELFF.

The chain recombines TRBV14 with TRBJ2-6; 12 bases align to TRBD1. The ends lost 1 base at V and 4 bases at J; junction bases unmatched: 14. Germline CDR1 and CDR2: SGHDN and FVKESK. CDR3 length equals 21 residues. The CDR3: CASSQVNVWDRGLSGANVLTF. In nucleotides, the CDR3 is TGTGCCAGCAGCCAAGTTAATGTCTGGGACAGGGGGCTTTCCGGGGCCAACGTCCTGACTTTC.

This sequence joins TRBV27 and TRBJ2-3, with a possible D match to TRBD2 (7 bases). Germline lookup yields CDR1 MNHEY and CDR2 SMNVEV (reference sequence). CDR3 size: 16 residues. Trimming pared 0 bases from V and 2 bases from J, leaving 12 bases between. The CDR3 coding sequence is TGTGCCAGCAGTTTATCCGGGGGGCCTTTCACAGATACGCAGTATTTT. Translation: CASSLSGGPFTDTQYF.

J is TRBJ2-5 and V is TRBV3-1 (or the pseudogene TRBV3-2), with 8 nucleotides matching TRBD2. Looked up from germline, CDR1 is LGHDT and CDR2 is YNNKEL (reference sequence). The CDR3 is 14 amino acids. The ends lost 4 bases at V and 5 bases at J; junction bases unmatched: 6. The CDR3: CASSLSGGGETQYF. CDR3 nucleotide sequence: TGTGCCAGCAGCCTATCGGGCGGGGGGGAGACCCAGTACTTC.

The chain is built from TRBV6-6 and TRBJ1-2; no clear D. The germline V and J ends were trimmed by 0 bases and 2 bases, with 10 bases remaining between them. Germline V gene data show CDR1 as MNHNY and CDR2 as SVGAGI (reference sequence). The CDR3 is made up of 15 amino acids. CDR3 in amino acids: CASSYSPGENYGYTF. DNA for the CDR3: TGTGCCAGCAGTTACTCTCCGGGAGAAAACTATGGCTACACCTTC.